The 29 T cell receptor beta chains given below trace back to one sample, sequenced in a study of blood T cell repertoires in COVID-19. The table came from immunoSEQ multiplex PCR; TCRdb's copy has only in-frame clones and leaves some out. The repertoire holds some 97,000 clones, with just under 80% as singletons. The sequenced material came from peripheral blood. Receptors originate from a man between 65 and 80 years old with active or convalescent COVID-19.

The CDR3 is CASSPIAGGIETQYF. CDR3 bases: TGTGCCAGCAGCCCAATAGCGGGGGGGATAGAGACCCAGTACTTC. This rearrangement joins TRBV9 to TRBJ2-5; 11 bases align to TRBD2. Germline CDR1 is SGDLS and CDR2 is YYNGEE. V gave up 4 bases and J gave up 4 bases; unmatched junction bases: 6. The CDR3 spans 15 residues. The complete variable domain, with remaining parts taken from reference TRBV9 and TRBJ2-5, reads DSGVTQTPKHLITATGQRVTLRCSPRSGDLSVYWYQQSLDQGLQFLIQYYNGEERAKGNILERFSAQQFPDLHSELNLSSLELGDSALYFCASSPIAGGIETQYFGPGTRLLVL.

V usage is TRBV3-1 (or the pseudogene TRBV3-2) and J usage is TRBJ2-1; 8 nucleotides match TRBD2. CDR1 and CDR2 (germline): LGHDT, YNNKEL (reference sequence). The CDR3 spans 14 residues. The trim removed 4 bases at V and 8 bases at J, leaving 7 bases unmatched. CDR3 loop: CASSPEAGGYEQFF. In DNA form, the CDR3 reads TGTGCCAGCAGCCCAGAGGCGGGGGGCTATGAGCAGTTCTTC.

A few counts support this clone. This rearrangement joins TRBV9 to TRBJ1-3, with unresolved D. The germline CDR1 and CDR2 sequences are SGDLS and YYNGEE. V was clipped by 1 base and J by 2 bases, with 13 bases between them. This CDR3 region has 16 residues. CDR3 sequence: CASSVTSRSAGNTIYF. The CDR3 coding sequence is TGTGCCAGCAGCGTAACCTCTAGGTCGGCTGGAAACACCATATATTTT.

This clone has a handful of counts. This rearrangement joins TRBV28 to TRBJ1-6, with D uncertain. Germline V gives CDR1 MDHEN, CDR2 SYDVKM. This CDR3 spans 17 amino acids. With 6 bases removed from V and 0 bases from J, the gap between germline ends came to 15 bases. In DNA form, the CDR3 reads TGTGCCAGCAGCGTTATCCTTAGTCGCTCCTATAATTCACCCCTCCACTTT. Encoded protein: CASSVILSRSYNSPLHF. Looking up the rest from reference TRBV28 and TRBJ1-6 gives the full variable domain: DVKVTQSSRYLVKRTGEKVFLECVQDMDHENMFWYRQDPGLGLRLIYFSYDVKMKEKGDIPEGYSVSREKKERFSLILESASTNQTSMYLCASSVILSRSYNSPLHFGNGTRLTVT.

In its sample, this clone was seen a few times. The chain carries TRBV27 and TRBJ2-7; D not certain. V was shortened by 4 bases and J by 2 bases, with 9 bases between the two germline ends. CDR3 length: 13 amino acids. The germline gives CDR1 MNHEY, CDR2 SMNVEV (reference sequence). CDR3 nucleotide sequence: TGTGCCAGCAGTTCTGGCGGAACCTACGAGCAGTACTTC. Translation: CASSSGGTYEQYF.

The rearrangement joins TRBV9 to TRBJ2-4; 7 nucleotides line up with TRBD2. The J segment lost 8 bases and the V segment lost 4 bases, leaving 12 bases of the junction unmatched. CDR1 and CDR2 from the germline V gene are SGDLS and YYNGEE. CDR3 length: 15 amino acids. The CDR3 here is CASSPHAGEADIQYF. The DNA for the CDR3 is TGTGCCAGCAGCCCCCATGCGGGAGAGGCAGACATTCAGTACTTC.

This clone was counted between two and nine times. The chain links TRBV9 to TRBJ2-3; no definite D call. CDR1 and CDR2 (germline): SGDLS, YYNGEE. The CDR3 consists of 14 residues. Between the trimmed V and J ends, which lost 3 bases and 3 bases, there was a span of 11 bases. The CDR3, as DNA: TGTGCCAGCAGCGCCGGGTTGAGTACAGATACGCAGTATTTT. Its protein product is CASSAGLSTDTQYF.

This chain links TRBV7-9 with TRBJ2-1; 8 bases are a match to TRBD1. The CDR3 has 13 amino acids. Unmatched junction bases numbered 5, after V lost 1 base and J lost 12 bases. Looked up from germline, CDR1 is SEHNR and CDR2 is FQNEAQ (reference sequence). CDR3 protein: CASSLGQGLGQFF. DNA for the CDR3: TGTGCCAGCAGCTTAGGACAGGGGCTGGGGCAGTTCTTC.

J is TRBJ2-7 and V is TRBV28; D may be TRBD2 (6 bases). Germline CDR1 reads MDHEN; CDR2 reads SYDVKM. Trimming took off 3 bases at V and 0 bases at J, with 9 bases between the two ends. This CDR3 comprises 14 residues. The CDR3 reads CASSLYGGSYEQYF. The CDR3 nucleotides read TGTGCCAGCAGTTTGTACGGGGGCTCCTACGAGCAGTACTTC.

V gene TRBV24-1 combines with J gene TRBJ1-3; tentative D call: TRBD1 (5 bases). V was clipped by 4 bases and J by 0 bases, with 6 bases between them. Germline CDR1 reads KGHDR; CDR2 reads SFDVKD. CDR3 size: 14 residues. Here the CDR3 reads CATSDRASGNTIYF. CDR3 bases: TGTGCCACCAGTGACAGGGCCTCTGGAAACACCATATATTTT.

Only one count was recorded for this clone. The V gene is TRBV9, the J gene TRBJ1-4; TRBD1 is a possible D gene (6 bases). Trimming removed 0 bases at V and 5 bases at J, with 11 bases between. This CDR3 is 15 amino acids long. Germline loops: CDR1 SGDLS, CDR2 YYNGEE. CDR3 sequence: CASSVAGTSNEKLFF. The CDR3, as DNA: TGTGCCAGCAGCGTAGCTGGGACAAGCAATGAAAAACTGTTTTTT.

The chain recombines TRBV4-2 with TRBJ2-2; D might be TRBD2 (6 bases). V gave up 4 bases and J gave up 0 bases, with 12 bases separating them. Germline V lookup: CDR1 LGHNA, CDR2 YNFKEQ. The length of the CDR3 is 16 residues. This chain's CDR3 is CASSPAGGANTGELFF. CDR3 DNA: TGTGCCAGCAGCCCAGCAGGCGGGGCGAACACCGGGGAGCTGTTTTTT.

V gene TRBV30 combines with J gene TRBJ2-5, with 8 bases identical to TRBD2. CDR1 is GTSNPN, CDR2 SVGIG, per germline (reference sequence). The CDR3 is 14 amino acids. J lost 4 bases, V lost 2 bases, and 6 bases had no gene match. For the CDR3, the DNA is TGTGCCTGGAGTAGTAGCGGGACCCGAGAGACCCAGTACTTC. It specifies CAWSSSGTRETQYF.

The genes are TRBV28 and TRBJ1-2; a possible D gene is TRBD1 (6 bases). Trimming pared 5 bases from V and 1 base from J, leaving 14 bases between. The CDR3 is 15 amino acids. Germline CDR1 reads MDHEN; CDR2 reads SYDVKM. CDR3 in amino acids: CASSAPLGGNYGYTF. DNA of the CDR3: TGTGCCAGCAGTGCCCCTCTAGGGGGTAACTATGGCTACACCTTC.

CDR3 in DNA: TGTGCCAGCTCACCCTCCCGAGAGGAGACCCAGTACTTC. Translated, it gives CASSPSREETQYF. The chain recombines TRBV18 with TRBJ2-5; no definite D call. The V end was cut by 3 bases, the J end by 5 bases, with 10 bases between. The CDR3 loop spans 13 amino acids. CDR1 and CDR2 (germline): KGHSH, LQKENI.

The J gene is TRBJ1-1, the V gene TRBV2; 8 nucleotides match TRBD1. V lost 7 bases to trimming and J lost 0 bases; unmatched junction nucleotides: 4. Per the germline V gene, CDR1 is SNHLY and CDR2 is FYNNEI. The CDR3 loop spans 14 amino acids. The CDR3 DNA reads TGTGCCAGCACCCTGACAGGGGTGAACACTGAAGCTTTCTTT. This codes for CASTLTGVNTEAFF.

This clone occurred a few times. The chain combines TRBV29-1 with TRBJ1-4, with TRBD1 matching over 8 bases. Germline lookup yields CDR1 SQVTM and CDR2 ANQGSEA. This CDR3 spans 14 amino acids. V lost 4 bases and J lost 6; bases outside the gene matches: 7. DNA for the CDR3: TGCAGCGTTGGGGACAGGACTCAATATGAAAAACTGTTTTTT. Translation gives CSVGDRTQYEKLFF.

This chain links TRBV4-2 with TRBJ1-1, with a weak D call TRBD1 (5 bases). Germline lookup yields CDR1 LGHNA and CDR2 YNFKEQ. V shed 0 bases and J shed 3 bases, with 8 bases lying between them. The CDR3 totals 14 residues. The CDR3 nucleotides read TGTGCCAGCAGCCAAGAGGGGCAGGACACTGAAGCTTTCTTT. Amino acids: CASSQEGQDTEAFF.

The J gene is TRBJ1-4, the V gene TRBV12-5, with a possible D match to TRBD1 (5 bases). Germline V gives CDR1 LGHNT, CDR2 FRNRAP. V gave up 1 base and J gave up 5 bases, with 5 bases separating them. This CDR3 is 13 amino acids long. CDR3 loop: CASGLGQNEKLFF. The CDR3 bases are TGTGCTAGTGGTTTGGGACAGAATGAAAAACTGTTTTTT.

The sample holds one count of this clone. The rearrangement joins TRBV18 to TRBJ1-5; D call uncertain. CDR3 length: 13 amino acids. Germline assignment: CDR1 KGHSH and CDR2 LQKENI. The ends were cut back, 2 bases at V and 6 bases at J, with 8 bases in the middle. The CDR3 DNA reads as TGTGCCAGCTCACCAGGGTCAGGTCAGCCCCAGCATTTT. It encodes CASSPGSGQPQHF.

The rearrangement links TRBV19 to TRBJ1-2; 12 nucleotides match TRBD1. The V and J ends lost 5 bases and 3 bases, in that order; junction bases with no gene match: 10. Germline CDR1 is LNHDA and CDR2 is SQIVND (reference sequence). The CDR3 covers 17 residues. Here the CDR3 DNA reads TGTGCCAGTAGTGCGGGACAGGGGGCGAAAGACGACTATGGCTACACCTTC. This translates into CASSAGQGAKDDYGYTF.

This clone was seen just once. This sequence joins TRBV18 and TRBJ1-1; 9 nucleotides line up with TRBD1. This CDR3 has 13 residues. Germline trimming cut 10 bases from V and 0 bases from J; bases unmatched to any gene: 3. Germline V lookup: CDR1 KGHSH, CDR2 LQKENI. The CDR3 region has the DNA TGTGCCACCGGGACAGGGATGAACACTGAAGCTTTCTTT. Protein sequence: CATGTGMNTEAFF.

The chain employs TRBV30 and TRBJ2-3, with 8 bases identical to TRBD2. The CDR3 is 17 residues long. Germline lookup yields CDR1 GTSNPN and CDR2 SVGIG (reference sequence). The trim removed 3 bases at V and 0 bases at J, leaving 11 bases unmatched. CDR3 sequence (DNA): TGTGCCTGGAGCGAGGGACTAGGGCGGGGGAGCACAGATACGCAGTATTTT. This gives the protein CAWSEGLGRGSTDTQYF.

The chain employs TRBV27 and TRBJ1-2; D call uncertain. Trimming pared 0 bases from V and 5 bases from J, leaving 7 bases between. CDR3 length equals 13 residues. Germline lookup yields CDR1 MNHEY and CDR2 SMNVEV (reference sequence). The chain's CDR3 is CASSLSSGYGYTF. For the CDR3, the DNA is TGTGCCAGCAGTTTATCATCGGGGTATGGCTACACCTTC.

The CDR3 reads CASSSQTVRLDTQYF. CDR3 coding DNA: TGTGCCAGCAGTTCGCAAACAGTCCGTCTAGATACGCAGTATTTT. The rearrangement links TRBV27 to TRBJ2-3; D remains unclear. Germline V gene lookup returns CDR1 MNHEY and CDR2 SMNVEV (reference sequence). Trimming took 4 bases from V and 5 from J, leaving 16 bases between them. The CDR3 length is 15 residues.

The gene calls are TRBV9 and TRBJ2-1, with TRBD2 matching over 7 bases. The J segment lost 0 bases and the V segment lost 3 bases, leaving 6 bases of the junction unmatched. The CDR3 is made up of 16 amino acids. The germline gives CDR1 SGDLS, CDR2 YYNGEE. CDR3 sequence: CASSAPGGSSYNEQFF. The CDR3 DNA reads as TGTGCCAGCAGCGCCCCTGGCGGGAGCTCCTACAATGAGCAGTTCTTC.

The V and J genes are TRBV2 and TRBJ2-7; tentative D call: TRBD1 (6 bases). This CDR3 contains 14 residues. Germline V gene data show CDR1 as SNHLY and CDR2 as FYNNEI. V was trimmed by 3 bases and J by 3 bases, leaving 12 bases between them. As DNA, the CDR3 is TGTGCCAGCAGTGAGTCCGGACAGCTCTACGAGCAGTACTTC. Its translation is CASSESGQLYEQYF.

The chain carries TRBV7-9 and TRBJ1-1, with 8 bases aligning to TRBD1. Per the germline V gene, CDR1 is SEHNR and CDR2 is FQNEAQ (reference sequence). The CDR3 length is 13 residues. Losses at the gene ends were 5 bases for V and 4 bases for J; bases not matched to a gene: 3. The CDR3 coding sequence is TGTGCCAGCAGCCCGGACAGGGTCACTGAAGCTTTCTTT. It encodes CASSPDRVTEAFF.

This sequence joins TRBV6-1 and TRBJ1-1; no clear D gene. With 3 bases removed from V and 5 bases from J, the gap between germline ends came to 10 bases. CDR1 is MNHNS and CDR2 is SASEGT in the germline V gene. The CDR3 contains 13 residues. The CDR3 protein is CASSEQRGTEAFF. CDR3 in DNA: TGTGCCAGCAGTGAGCAACGGGGAACTGAAGCTTTCTTT.